The 21 T cell receptor beta chains below come from one sample, sequenced in a study of T cell responses to AZD1222 COVID-19 vaccine. Profiled with immunoSEQ multiplex PCR; TCRdb holds only in-frame clones, not every one. The sample has about 28,000 clones; roughly 78% are singletons. Source: peripheral blood, taken on day 0 of AZD1222 vaccination. Source of these receptors: an adult in good health.

The V call is TRBV9, the J call TRBJ2-7; 12 bases agree with TRBD2. The CDR3 consists of 15 residues. V was pared by 4 bases and J by 3 bases, with 5 bases of the junction left unmatched. Germline V gene data show CDR1 as SGDLS and CDR2 as YYNGEE. CDR3 sequence: CASSIRTSGIYEQYV. As DNA, the CDR3 is TGTGCCAGCAGCATAAGGACTAGCGGGATCTACGAGCAGTACGTC.

The chain recombines TRBV5-1 with TRBJ1-3; possible D gene TRBD1, 6 bases. The CDR3 is 16 residues long. Germline V gene sequence: CDR1 SGHRS, CDR2 YFSETQ. Trimming removed 2 bases from V and 0 bases from J, with 12 bases in between. CDR3 in DNA: TGCGCCAGCAGCTTATGGGGGCAGAGCTCTGGAAACACCATATATTTT. This codes for CASSLWGQSSGNTIYF.

This chain uses TRBV27 with TRBJ2-2; D is uncertain. CDR3 length: 11 amino acids. Trimming shortened V by 5 bases and J by 5 bases, and 3 bases separated the two germline ends. In germline, CDR1 is MNHEY, CDR2 SMNVEV (reference sequence). The CDR3 reads CASSLTGELFF. As DNA, the CDR3 is TGTGCCAGCAGTCTTACCGGGGAGCTGTTTTTT.

This chain joins TRBV11-3 and TRBJ2-1; TRBD2 aligns across 13 bases. The junction had 6 bases not matched to a gene; V was cut back by 5 bases and J by 8 bases. CDR3 length equals 15 residues. Germline assignment: CDR1 SGHNT and CDR2 YENEEA. The CDR3, as DNA: TGTGCCAGCAGCCCAGGGACTAGCGGGGCCCATGAGCAGTTCTTC. Protein product: CASSPGTSGAHEQFF.

This sequence joins TRBV11-2 and TRBJ1-3; no clear D. The CDR3 is made up of 15 amino acids. Trimming removed 4 bases at V and 0 bases at J, with 10 bases between. Looked up from germline, CDR1 is SGHAT and CDR2 is FQNNGV. The CDR3 DNA follows: TGTGCCAGCAGCTCTCTCAAGGGCTCTGGAAACACCATATATTTT. Translation gives CASSSLKGSGNTIYF.

The rearrangement uses TRBV6-1 and TRBJ1-2, with D tentatively TRBD1 (5 bases). CDR1 MNHNS and CDR2 SASEGT come from the germline V gene. CDR3 length: 11 amino acids. The V end was cut by 3 bases, the J end by 8 bases, with 7 bases between. CDR3 sequence reads: CASSEGRGYTF. The CDR3, as DNA: TGTGCCAGCAGTGAGGGACGGGGCTACACCTTC.

CDR3 nucleotides: TGTGCCAGCAGCGTAGAGGCGCAGGGTAATTCACCCCTCCACTTT. Translating gives CASSVEAQGNSPLHF. The chain carries TRBV9 and TRBJ1-6; the D gene is possibly TRBD1 (5 bases). V was pared by 0 bases and J by 6 bases, with 10 bases between. The CDR3 is 15 amino acids. The germline V gene has CDR1 SGDLS and CDR2 YYNGEE.

The chain links TRBV2 to TRBJ1-2; no firm D call. The CDR3 covers 14 residues. Germline V CDR1 and CDR2: SNHLY, FYNNEI. The V and J ends lost 6 bases and 0 bases respectively, with 11 bases between them. CDR3 in DNA: TGTGCCAGCAGCTCACAGAGTACTAACTATGGCTACACCTTC. Amino acid sequence: CASSSQSTNYGYTF.

The chain has TRBV6-2 or TRBV6-3 and TRBJ2-7; 7 nucleotides match TRBD1. J was trimmed by 5 bases and V by 2 bases; bases with no gene match: 9. Germline V gene sequence: CDR1 MNHEY, CDR2 SVGEGT. This CDR3 contains 15 residues. CDR3: CASSYRATGLDEQYV. The CDR3 coding sequence is TGTGCCAGCAGTTACCGAGCGACAGGGCTTGACGAGCAGTACGTC.

The chain joins TRBV5-3 to TRBJ2-7; 10 nucleotides match TRBD1. TRBV5-3 qualifies as an ORF whose function is uncertain. V trimming: 3 bases; J trimming: 6 bases; junction bases outside the gene matches: 9. The CDR3 is 15 residues long. The CDR3 loop is CARSYTGTGVREQYV. The CDR3 coding sequence is TGTGCCAGAAGCTATACCGGGACAGGGGTGCGCGAGCAGTACGTC.

This clone is a singleton in its sample. The V gene is TRBV10-3, the J gene TRBJ1-5; D call uncertain. CDR3 size: 15 residues. V lost 5 bases and J lost 1, with 12 bases in between. CDR1 and CDR2 (germline): ENHRY, SYGVKD. Here the CDR3 reads CAISSGIGSNQPQHF. CDR3 bases: TGTGCCATCAGTTCGGGGATTGGGAGCAATCAGCCCCAGCATTTT.

This clone has a single count. One end of the junction is discordant with germline, which a read error may explain. The rearrangement links TRBV2 to TRBJ1-2, with a tentative D call TRBD1 (6 bases). In germline, CDR1 is SNHLY, CDR2 FYNNEI. The CDR3 is 11 residues long. This CDR3 reads CASGFDGTGSF. CDR3 DNA: TGTGCCAGCGGTTTCGACGGAACAGGGAGTTTC.

This clone was observed a few times. The chain carries TRBV10-3 and TRBJ2-1, with D possibly being TRBD1 (6 bases). This CDR3 region has 16 residues. In germline, CDR1 is ENHRY, CDR2 SYGVKD. V was cut by 5 bases and J by 5 bases, with 19 bases left in between. The CDR3 loop is CAISPSPGRGDNEQFF. In nucleotides, the CDR3 is TGTGCCATCAGTCCCTCCCCGGGCAGGGGAGACAATGAGCAGTTCTTC.

The chain recombines TRBV11-2 with TRBJ2-7; D ambiguous. Germline values: CDR1 SGHAT, CDR2 FQNNGV. V dropped 5 bases and J dropped 6 bases, with 11 bases sitting between them. This CDR3 has 12 amino acids. CDR3 DNA sequence: TGTGCCAGCAGCCCGATAATGCGCGAGCAGTACTTC. Translated, it gives CASSPIMREQYF.

This rearrangement joins TRBV11-2 to TRBJ1-1; tentatively, D is TRBD1 (6 bases). Looked up from germline, CDR1 is SGHAT and CDR2 is FQNNGV. The CDR3 runs 14 residues. V lost 2 bases and J 1 base, leaving 8 bases between the germline ends. CDR3 region: CASSLLGANTEAFF. CDR3 bases: TGTGCCAGCAGCTTATTGGGGGCGAACACTGAAGCTTTCTTT.

This chain joins TRBV18 and TRBJ1-6; D call uncertain. Germline V gene lookup returns CDR1 KGHSH and CDR2 LQKENI. The CDR3 has 16 residues. The V end was cut by 0 bases, the J end by 7 bases, with 13 bases between. CDR3 amino acids: CASSPPSGGGNSPLHF. The CDR3 DNA reads as TGTGCCAGCTCACCACCATCCGGAGGCGGCAATTCACCCCTCCACTTT.

The J gene is TRBJ2-7, the V gene TRBV15; D is ambiguous. With 0 bases removed from V and 5 bases from J, the gap between germline ends came to 14 bases. The CDR3 contains 15 residues. Germline V gene data show CDR1 as LNHNV and CDR2 as YYDKDF (reference sequence). The CDR3 region has the DNA TGTGCCACCAGCAGAGATCACGGCTCCCCCCACGAGCAGTACTTC. Amino acids: CATSRDHGSPHEQYF. The variable domain in full, completed from reference TRBV15 and TRBJ2-7, reads DAMVIQNPRYQVTQFGKPVTLSCSQTLNHNVMYWYQQKSSQAPKLLFHYYDKDFNNEADTPDNFQSRRPNTSFCFLDIRSPGLGDTAMYLCATSRDHGSPHEQYFGPGTRLTVT.

The rearrangement joins TRBV6-5 to TRBJ1-4; possibly TRBD1 for D (6 bases). The CDR3 runs to 14 residues. Germline V CDR1 and CDR2: MNHEY, SVGAGI. The V end was cut by 6 bases, the J end by 4 bases, with 12 bases between. The CDR3 spells CASRLGAGNEKLFF. In nucleotides, the CDR3 is TGTGCCAGCAGGTTGGGGGCAGGTAATGAAAAACTGTTTTTT.

This clone was counted a single time. The V gene is TRBV7-9, the J gene TRBJ1-5, with D possibly being TRBD1 (5 bases). The CDR3 sequence is 13 residues long. Trimming removed 6 bases at V and 3 bases at J, with 9 bases between. Looked up from germline, CDR1 is SEHNR and CDR2 is FQNEAQ (reference sequence). The CDR3 spells CASSPGTNQPQHF. Here the CDR3 DNA reads TGTGCCAGCAGTCCCGGGACCAATCAGCCCCAGCATTTT.

This rearrangement joins TRBV7-9 to TRBJ1-1, with D unresolved. Germline CDR1 SEHNR, CDR2 FQNEAQ (reference sequence). Trimming cost V 0 bases and J 10 bases, with 12 bases left between them. This CDR3 comprises 13 residues. For the CDR3, the DNA is TGTGCCAGCAGCTTAGCGCAGGCTCGGGTAGCTTTCTTT. This gives the protein CASSLAQARVAFF. The whole variable domain, remainder taken from reference TRBV7-9 and TRBJ1-1, is DTGVSQNPRHKITKRGQNVTFRCDPISEHNRLYWYRQTLGQGPEFLTYFQNEAQLEKSRLLSDRFSAERPKGSFSTLEIQRTEQGDSAMYLCASSLAQARVAFFGQGTRLTVV.

This chain connects TRBV11-2 to TRBJ1-3; 7 positions match TRBD1. The CDR3 spans 16 residues. Germline V lookup: CDR1 SGHAT, CDR2 FQNNGV. V lost 4 bases and J lost 4; bases outside the gene matches: 10. Here the CDR3 DNA reads TGTGCCAGCAGCTCCCTAAAGGGGGCGCCGGGAAACACCATATATTTT. Amino acid sequence: CASSSLKGAPGNTIYF.